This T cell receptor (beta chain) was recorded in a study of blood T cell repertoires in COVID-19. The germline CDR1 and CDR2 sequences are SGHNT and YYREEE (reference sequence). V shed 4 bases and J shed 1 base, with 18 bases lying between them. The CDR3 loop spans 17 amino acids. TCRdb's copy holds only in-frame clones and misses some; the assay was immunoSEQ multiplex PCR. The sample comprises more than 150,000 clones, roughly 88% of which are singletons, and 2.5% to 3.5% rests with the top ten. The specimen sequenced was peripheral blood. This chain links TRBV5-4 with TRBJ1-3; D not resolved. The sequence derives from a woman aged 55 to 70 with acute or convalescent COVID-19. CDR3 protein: CASSPGRSLGSGNTIYF. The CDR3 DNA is TGTGCCAGCAGCCCTGGGAGGTCCTTAGGTTCTGGAAACACCATATATTTT.